The 30 T cell receptor beta chains reported below all come from one sample, sequenced in a study of blood T cell repertoires in COVID-19. Clones were sequenced by immunoSEQ multiplex PCR, and TCRdb holds only the in-frame ones, with some missing. Of fewer than 300,000 clones listed, around four fifths are singletons. Sequencing input: peripheral blood. These receptors all stem from a woman in her fifties or sixties who had recovered from COVID-19.

The chain uses TRBV7-9 and TRBJ1-5; D is unclear. V was clipped by 4 bases and J by 1 base, with 11 bases between them. The germline V gene has CDR1 SEHNR and CDR2 FQNEAQ (reference sequence). The CDR3 consists of 15 residues. The CDR3 is CASSSSGRSNQPQHF. The CDR3, as DNA: TGTGCCAGCAGCTCTTCGGGTAGGAGCAATCAGCCCCAGCATTTT.

This clone turned up a few times. The chain recombines TRBV3-1 (or the pseudogene TRBV3-2) with TRBJ2-2; 8 bases line up with TRBD1. From germline, CDR1 is LGHDT and CDR2 YNNKEL (reference sequence). J lost 3 bases, V lost 4 bases, and 4 bases had no gene match. CDR3 size: 15 residues. The CDR3 loop is CASSRGQAYTGELFF. CDR3 sequence (DNA): TGTGCCAGCAGCCGGGGACAGGCTTACACCGGGGAGCTGTTTTTT.

This clone was recorded once. This chain uses TRBV24-1 with TRBJ1-2, with D possibly TRBD1 on 6 matching bases. Germline V gene data show CDR1 as KGHDR and CDR2 as SFDVKD. The CDR3 length is 14 residues. With 1 base removed from V and 6 bases from J, the gap between germline ends came to 11 bases. Here the CDR3 DNA reads TGTGCCACCAGTGATTTCGGTCAGGGGAATGGCTACACCTTC. Amino acid sequence: CATSDFGQGNGYTF.

The CDR3 sequence: CASSARSGAYGYTF. In DNA, the CDR3 is TGTGCCAGCAGCGCCCGTTCAGGGGCCTATGGCTACACCTTC. This chain links TRBV2 with TRBJ1-2; tentative D call: TRBD1 (6 bases). CDR1 is SNHLY and CDR2 is FYNNEI in the germline V gene. V was cut by 6 bases and J by 4 bases, with 15 bases left in between. CDR3 length: 14 residues.

The rearrangement links TRBV12-3 or TRBV12-4 to TRBJ2-1; 7 bases align to TRBD2. This CDR3 has 12 residues. Trimming cost V 1 base and J 10 bases; bases outside gene matches: 1. In nucleotides, the CDR3 is TGTGCCAGCAGTTTAGGGCGGGGGGAGCAGTTCTTC. It translates to CASSLGRGEQFF.

The genes are TRBV10-3 and TRBJ2-5; 9 positions agree with TRBD2. V was pared by 3 bases and J by 2 bases, with 4 bases of the junction left unmatched. This CDR3 is built from 15 residues. Germline V CDR1 and CDR2: ENHRY, SYGVKD. The CDR3 protein is CAISDYAGGQETQYF. DNA for the CDR3: TGTGCCATCAGTGATTACGCGGGGGGGCAAGAGACCCAGTACTTC.

J is TRBJ2-3 and V is TRBV19; tentative D call: TRBD1 (5 bases). V shed 5 bases and J shed 5 bases, with 11 bases lying between them. CDR3 size: 13 residues. Looked up from germline, CDR1 is LNHDA and CDR2 is SQIVND (reference sequence). The CDR3 here is CASSQGWGDTQYF. The CDR3 bases are TGTGCCAGTAGTCAGGGTTGGGGAGATACGCAGTATTTT.

The chain recombines TRBV11-2 with TRBJ1-2, with 7 bases matching TRBD1. Germline values: CDR1 SGHAT, CDR2 FQNNGV. This CDR3 has 13 amino acids. V was clipped by 1 base and J by 4 bases; unmatched bases: 0. The CDR3 protein is CASSLAGGYGYTF. The DNA for the CDR3 is TGTGCCAGCAGCTTAGCAGGGGGCTATGGCTACACCTTC.

The chain employs TRBV5-1 and TRBJ1-2; 7 positions agree with TRBD1. This CDR3 contains 13 residues. Trimming cost V 6 bases and J 2 bases; bases outside gene matches: 4. CDR1 SGHRS and CDR2 YFSETQ come from the germline V gene. The CDR3 protein is CASTRTGNYGYTF. In DNA, the CDR3 is TGCGCCAGCACCCGGACAGGCAACTATGGCTACACCTTC.

The chain combines TRBV2 with TRBJ1-2, with D possibly TRBD1 on 6 matching bases. Trimming pared 5 bases from V and 5 bases from J, leaving 12 bases between. This CDR3 is built from 13 residues. CDR1 SNHLY and CDR2 FYNNEI come from the germline V gene. The CDR3 region is CASSQQGDYGYTF. The CDR3 region has the DNA TGTGCCAGCAGTCAACAGGGAGATTATGGCTACACCTTC.

The chain joins TRBV29-1 to TRBJ2-5, with D perhaps matching TRBD2 (5 bases). The CDR3 contains 13 residues. The V gene lost 6 bases and the J gene lost 1 base, with 12 bases spanning the gap. Germline CDR1 SQVTM, CDR2 ANQGSEA. The CDR3 region is CSVRVGSQETQYF. CDR3 nucleotide sequence: TGCAGCGTGCGGGTAGGCTCCCAAGAGACCCAGTACTTC.

The rearrangement uses TRBV2 and TRBJ1-1, with no clear D. V was clipped by 8 bases and J by 1 base, with 17 bases between them. The germline V gene has CDR1 SNHLY and CDR2 FYNNEI. There are 15 residues in the CDR3. CDR3 sequence: CASANEAAENTEAFF. In DNA form, the CDR3 reads TGTGCCAGCGCGAATGAGGCAGCTGAGAACACTGAAGCTTTCTTT.

The rearrangement joins TRBV7-2 to TRBJ2-3, with 12 nucleotides matching TRBD2. With 5 bases clipped from V and 6 bases from J, the junction kept 9 bases outside the gene matches. CDR3 size: 16 residues. Germline values: CDR1 SGHTA, CDR2 FQGNSA. This CDR3 reads CASSRELAGGRDTQYF. In DNA, the CDR3 is TGTGCCAGCAGCAGAGAACTAGCGGGGGGCCGTGATACGCAGTATTTT.

The rearrangement joins TRBV5-1 to TRBJ1-3, with TRBD1 as a possible D gene (5 bases). Germline V gene lookup returns CDR1 SGHRS and CDR2 YFSETQ. V lost 4 bases and J 2 bases, leaving 16 bases between the germline ends. The CDR3 is made up of 16 amino acids. For the CDR3, the DNA is TGCGCCAGCAGCCTGGATCGGGCAGGGCCTGGAAACACCATATATTTT. Translated, it gives CASSLDRAGPGNTIYF.

V usage is TRBV5-1 and J usage is TRBJ2-7; 8 positions match TRBD1. Germline assignment: CDR1 SGHRS and CDR2 YFSETQ. J was trimmed by 5 bases and V by 0 bases; bases with no gene match: 7. The CDR3 is 15 residues long. CDR3 bases: TGCGCCAGCAGCTTGGTATTTACAGGGGGTGACGAGCAGTACTTC. Protein product: CASSLVFTGGDEQYF.

Turning to this clone: The same CDR3 can be traced to other DNA sequences in this sample. The V gene is TRBV28, the J gene TRBJ1-1; D may be TRBD1 (6 bases). CDR1 is MDHEN and CDR2 is SYDVKM in the germline V gene. V was cut by 2 bases and J by 0 bases, with 7 bases left in between. The CDR3 spans 14 residues. The CDR3 DNA reads TGTGCCAGCAGTTTAGGACAGATGAACACTGAAGCTTTCTTT. It translates to CASSLGQMNTEAFF.

V gene TRBV4-1 combines with J gene TRBJ2-5; perhaps TRBD1 as D (6 bases). The CDR3 extends over 16 amino acids. Between the trimmed V and J ends, which lost 3 bases and 5 bases, there was a span of 19 bases. The germline gives CDR1 MGHRA, CDR2 YSYEKL. The CDR3 nucleotides are TGCGCCAGCAGCCAGACCCCGGGACACCCCGCCGAGACCCAGTACTTC. Its protein is CASSQTPGHPAETQYF.

The chain is built from TRBV30 and TRBJ2-1, with 7 bases aligning to TRBD1. CDR3 length equals 15 residues. Germline CDR1 GTSNPN, CDR2 SVGIG (reference sequence). V lost 3 bases and J lost 10; bases outside the gene matches: 15. The CDR3 DNA reads TGTGCCTGGAGGGGGGCAGGGACAGCGTCTCGCGAGCAGTTCTTC. This encodes CAWRGAGTASREQFF.

This sequence joins TRBV4-3 and TRBJ2-3; 10 bases map to TRBD2. The J segment lost 3 bases and the V segment lost 3 bases, leaving 6 bases of the junction unmatched. The germline CDR1 and CDR2 sequences are LGHNA and YSLEER. This CDR3 is built from 16 residues. DNA for the CDR3: TGCGCCAGCAGCCAGATAGCGGGAGGTGTGACAGATACGCAGTATTTT. Residues: CASSQIAGGVTDTQYF.

This clone was seen only a few times. The sample has other DNA sequences that encode this CDR3 too. The genes are TRBV28 and TRBJ1-5; a possible D gene is TRBD1 (6 bases). Germline CDR1 is MDHEN and CDR2 is SYDVKM. The ends were cut back, 6 bases at V and 0 bases at J, with 9 bases in the middle. The CDR3 has 14 residues. CDR3 DNA sequence: TGTGCCAGCAGACAGGGTTATAGCAATCAGCCCCAGCATTTT. Encoded protein: CASRQGYSNQPQHF.

For this clone: A read error may account for a junction end that differs from germline. V usage is TRBV9 and J usage is TRBJ2-1; weak D call: TRBD2 (6 bases). The CDR3 covers 15 residues. Germline V CDR1 and CDR2: SGDLS, YYNGEE. The chain's CDR3 is CAGSVVGEVYNEQFF. The CDR3 bases are TGTGCCGGCAGCGTAGTAGGGGAGGTCTACAATGAGCAGTTCTTC.

The chain recombines TRBV19 with TRBJ2-7; 10 bases align to TRBD1. Germline CDR1 reads LNHDA; CDR2 reads SQIVND (reference sequence). CDR3 size: 13 residues. J was trimmed by 4 bases and V by 6 bases; bases with no gene match: 3. CDR3 in amino acids: CASSRDRGYEQYF. CDR3 nucleotide sequence: TGTGCCAGTAGCCGGGACAGGGGATACGAGCAGTACTTC.

The chain employs TRBV5-1 and TRBJ1-6; 8 nucleotides align to TRBD1. Germline CDR1 is SGHRS and CDR2 is YFSETQ. The CDR3 is 15 amino acids. The V and J ends lost 4 bases and 2 bases, in that order; junction bases with no gene match: 2. The CDR3 spells CASSVTGAYNSPLHF. In DNA, the CDR3 is TGCGCCAGCAGCGTGACAGGGGCCTATAATTCACCCCTCCACTTT.

This rearrangement joins TRBV7-2 to TRBJ1-5; D is uncertain. There are 15 residues in the CDR3. Germline V gives CDR1 SGHTA, CDR2 FQGNSA. V was shortened by 6 bases and J by 7 bases, with 19 bases between the two germline ends. The CDR3 DNA sequence: TGTGCCAGCAGTCTTACCTCGGGCGCGGGGCAGCCCCAGCATTTT. It yields the protein CASSLTSGAGQPQHF.

This clone has at least ten counts. This sequence joins TRBV28 and TRBJ2-2, with 8 bases aligning to TRBD2. The V and J ends lost 11 bases and 7 bases, in that order; junction bases with no gene match: 18. CDR1 is MDHEN, CDR2 SYDVKM, per germline. There are 16 residues in the CDR3. In nucleotides, the CDR3 is TGTGCCCTGGGCGGGGGGCACCTCTCCCCCGGCGGGGAGCTGTTTTTT. Encoded protein: CALGGGHLSPGGELFF.

The chain is built from TRBV6-4 and TRBJ2-7; D remains unclear. Trimming cost V 2 bases and J 5 bases, with 13 bases left between them. Germline V lookup: CDR1 MRHNA, CDR2 SNTAGT. This CDR3 is 14 amino acids long. For the CDR3, the DNA is TGTGCCAGCAGTGACCTACTGATTCCGGACGAGCAGTACTTC. It specifies CASSDLLIPDEQYF.

The V gene is TRBV6-5, the J gene TRBJ1-2, with 7 bases fitting TRBD1. Germline CDR1 and CDR2: MNHEY and SVGAGI. J gave up 3 bases and V 7 bases, and 5 bases lay outside the gene matches. This CDR3 region has 13 residues. The CDR3 nucleotides are TGTGCCAGCACCCGAGACAGGGACTATGGCTACACCTTC. This sequence encodes CASTRDRDYGYTF.

V gene TRBV19 combines with J gene TRBJ2-1, with D possibly matching TRBD2 (7 bases). The V end was cut by 3 bases, the J end by 5 bases, with 14 bases between. CDR3 length: 15 residues. Germline V gene lookup returns CDR1 LNHDA and CDR2 SQIVND (reference sequence). The CDR3 nucleotides read TGTGCCAGTAGTATGGGGGCTAGCGGAAACAATGAGCAGTTCTTC. Its translation is CASSMGASGNNEQFF.

This chain connects TRBV7-2 to TRBJ2-1, with 9 bases aligning to TRBD1. The CDR3 has 16 residues. Per germline, CDR1 SGHTA and CDR2 FQGNSA. V was pared by 5 bases and J by 7 bases, with 12 bases of the junction left unmatched. DNA for the CDR3: TGTGCCAGCAGCCCTGGTGAAGGACAGGGGTTGAATGAGCAGTTCTTC. Protein product: CASSPGEGQGLNEQFF. The entire variable domain, with the rest obtained from reference TRBV7-2 and TRBJ2-1, is as follows: GAGVSQSPSNKVTEKGKDVELRCDPISGHTALYWYRQSLGQGLEFLIYFQGNSAPDKSGLPSDRFSAERTGGSVSTLTIQRTQQEDSAVYLCASSPGEGQGLNEQFFGPGTRLTVL.

V usage is TRBV6-5 and J usage is TRBJ2-7; TRBD1 might be the D (6 bases). This CDR3 is 13 amino acids long. V was clipped by 5 bases and J by 4 bases, with 12 bases between them. CDR1 and CDR2 from the germline V gene are MNHEY and SVGAGI. In nucleotides, the CDR3 is TGTGCCAGCAGTAGGGGGTTGAGGTACGAGCAGTACTTC. The encoded protein is CASSRGLRYEQYF.